Included here is one T cell receptor beta chain sequence, with context. Its antigen is still unknown. Time point indicated: blood at routine non-recurrence follow-up after resection. Without sorting, whole RNA was sequenced from tumor, nontumor lung or frozen PBMC. This record comes from a study of spatial heterogeneity in lung cancer. Regarding the study as a whole: Ubiquitous expanded tumor TCRs showed up in blood more at resection than follow-up.

Each CDR3 protein is one row after TCRdb ran MiXCR on the 5' RACE reads. The sample gives 110,000 or so distinct CDR3 sequences, 10% to 14% of which show up once; about 24% is in the top ten. The CDR3 has 15 amino acids. V was clipped by 3 bases and J by 1 base, with 10 bases between them. Germline assignment: CDR1 SNHLY and CDR2 FYNNEI. This specimen was PBMCs, taken at follow-up. This rearrangement joins TRBV2 to TRBJ1-5; D gene uncertain. This receptor was identified in a female donor with early-stage non-small cell lung cancer. CDR3 loop: CASSEVSGSNQPQHF. The CDR3 nucleotides read TGTGCCAGCAGTGAGGTCTCAGGAAGCAATCAGCCCCAGCATTTT. The complete variable domain, with remaining parts taken from reference TRBV2 and TRBJ1-5, reads EPEVTQTPSHQVTQMGQEVILRCVPISNHLYFYWYRQILGQKVEFLVSFYNNEISEKSEIFDDQFSVERPDGSNFTLKIRSTKLEDSAMYFCASSEVSGSNQPQHFGDGTRLSIL.